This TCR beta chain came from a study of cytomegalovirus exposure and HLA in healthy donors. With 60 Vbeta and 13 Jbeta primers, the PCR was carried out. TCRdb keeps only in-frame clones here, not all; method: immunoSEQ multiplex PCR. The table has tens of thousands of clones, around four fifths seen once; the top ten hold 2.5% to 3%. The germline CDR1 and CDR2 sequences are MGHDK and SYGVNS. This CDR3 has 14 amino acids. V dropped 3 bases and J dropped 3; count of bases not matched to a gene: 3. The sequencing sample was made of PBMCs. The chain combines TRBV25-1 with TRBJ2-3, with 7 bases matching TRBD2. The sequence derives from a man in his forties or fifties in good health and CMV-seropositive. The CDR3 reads CASSDDGRTDTQYF. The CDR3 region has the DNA TGTGCCAGCAGTGACGACGGGAGGACAGATACGCAGTATTTT. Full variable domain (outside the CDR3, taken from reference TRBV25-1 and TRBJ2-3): EADIYQTPRYLVIGTGKKITLECSQTMGHDKMYWYQQDPGMELHLIHYSYGVNSTEKGDLSSESTVSRIRTEHFPLTLESARPSHTSQYLCASSDDGRTDTQYFGPGTRLTVL.